One sample yielded the 25 T cell receptor beta chains listed below, sequenced in a study of CD8 T cell repertoires and HIV-1 epitope variants. The assay was immunoSEQ multiplex PCR, and TCRdb's table has in-frame clones only and misses some. Altogether approximately 5,000 clones are present, around two thirds being singletons, with the ten largest covering around 40%. What these receptors recognize is not known. The sample taken for sequencing was cultured CD8+ T cells derived from PBMCs. All receptors derive from a male donor with HIV.

The V gene is TRBV25-1, the J gene TRBJ1-2; 7 nucleotides agree with TRBD1. In germline, CDR1 is MGHDK, CDR2 SYGVNS. V lost 3 bases, J lost 4 bases, and 5 bases stayed unmatched. The CDR3 spans 14 residues. CDR3 bases: TGTGCCAGCAGTGAGGGAGGGGGCTTCTATGGCTACACCTTC. It is translated as CASSEGGGFYGYTF.

In this sample, this clone turned up once. V usage is TRBV28 and J usage is TRBJ2-1, with D possibly TRBD2 on 5 matching bases. This CDR3 has 19 residues. V lost 5 bases, J lost 4 bases, and 27 bases lay in between. In germline, CDR1 is MDHEN, CDR2 SYDVKM. DNA of the CDR3: TGTGCCAGCAGTGGGCAATTGGATAAAGCGGAGGAGCTGTACAATGAGCAGTTCTTC. Translation: CASSGQLDKAEELYNEQFF. Full variable domain (missing parts from reference TRBV28 and TRBJ2-1): DVKVTQSSRYLVKRTGEKVFLECVQDMDHENMFWYRQDPGLGLRLIYFSYDVKMKEKGDIPEGYSVSREKKERFSLILESASTNQTSMYLCASSGQLDKAEELYNEQFFGPGTRLTVL.

This chain uses TRBV5-4 with TRBJ2-5; D perhaps matches TRBD1 (5 bases). The J call is in doubt because the DNA end fits TRBJ2-7 better. The V gene's germline CDR1 is SGHNT and CDR2 YYREEE (reference sequence). This CDR3 has 15 amino acids. The CDR3 sequence: CASSQTGASSYEQYF. The CDR3 nucleotides are TGTGCCAGCAGCCAAACTGGGGCCAGCTCCTACGAGCAGTACTTC.

This chain uses TRBV19 with TRBJ2-3, with 8 bases matching TRBD1. V shed 3 bases and J 2 bases; nucleotides not matched to a gene: 7. Germline-derived CDR1 and CDR2 are LNHDA and SQIVND (reference sequence). This CDR3 spans 16 amino acids. The CDR3 bases are TGTGCCAGTAGTATTTGGTGGGACAGGTTCACAGATACGCAGTATTTT. Amino acids: CASSIWWDRFTDTQYF.

J is TRBJ2-5 and V is TRBV29-1; no reliable D call. Germline lookup yields CDR1 SQVTM and CDR2 ANQGSEA. With 5 bases removed from V and 4 bases from J, the gap between germline ends came to 11 bases. The CDR3 is made up of 12 amino acids. In nucleotides, the CDR3 is TGCAGCGTTTTGGACCCGGGAGAGACCCAGTACTTC. Translation: CSVLDPGETQYF.

CDR3 DNA sequence: TGTGCCAGCAGCTTAATAGCGGGGGGTGGCTCCTACAATGAGCAGTTCTTC. Encoded protein: CASSLIAGGGSYNEQFF. The chain employs TRBV7-2 and TRBJ2-1; 10 bases are a match to TRBD2. V was clipped by 2 bases and J by 0 bases; unmatched bases: 4. Germline assignment: CDR1 SGHTA and CDR2 FQGNSA. This CDR3 contains 17 residues.

In this sample, this clone turned up once. V gene TRBV29-1 combines with J gene TRBJ1-1, with 11 bases matching TRBD1. The ends lost 7 bases at V and 3 bases at J; junction bases unmatched: 4. Germline CDR1 and CDR2: SQVTM and ANQGSEA. CDR3 length: 13 residues. The DNA of the CDR3 is TGCAGCGGTGGACAGGGGGCCTACACTGAAGCTTTCTTT. Encoded protein: CSGGQGAYTEAFF.

V and J are TRBV27 and TRBJ2-2; D gene unclear. V lost 2 bases and J lost 5, with 9 bases in between. The CDR3 is 14 residues long. Looked up from germline, CDR1 is MNHEY and CDR2 is SMNVEV (reference sequence). This chain's CDR3 is CASSLGDTTGELFF. For the CDR3, the DNA is TGTGCCAGCAGTTTAGGAGATACGACCGGGGAGCTGTTTTTT.

This chain links TRBV13 with TRBJ2-2; tentatively, D is TRBD2 (7 bases). V shed 0 bases and J shed 2 bases, with 10 bases lying between them. Germline loops: CDR1 PRHDT, CDR2 FYEKMQ (reference sequence). CDR3 length: 16 residues. In DNA, the CDR3 is TGTGCCAGCAGCTTAGGCGGGGGGCCCAACACCGGGGAGCTGTTTTTT. Protein: CASSLGGGPNTGELFF.

V usage is TRBV28 and J usage is TRBJ2-7; TRBD2 agrees at 7 bases. V lost 5 bases, J lost 2 bases, and 3 bases stayed unmatched. The CDR3 has 13 residues. Germline values: CDR1 MDHEN, CDR2 SYDVKM. As DNA, the CDR3 is TGTGCCAGCAGTGACCTAGCGGCCTACGAGCAGTACTTC. This sequence encodes CASSDLAAYEQYF.

The V call is TRBV11-1, the J call TRBJ1-1; D is undetermined. This CDR3 contains 12 residues. Germline CDR1 SGHAT, CDR2 FQDESV (reference sequence). V gave up 5 bases and J gave up 0 bases, with 4 bases separating them. The CDR3 region is CASSPVNTEAFF. Here the CDR3 DNA reads TGTGCCAGCAGCCCCGTGAACACTGAAGCTTTCTTT.

The chain uses TRBV14 and TRBJ1-1; TRBD1 might be the D (5 bases). Germline-derived CDR1 and CDR2 are SGHDN and FVKESK. CDR3 length: 12 amino acids. Deletions cut 4 bases from V and 4 bases from J, with 7 bases between. CDR3 protein: CASSLGATEAFF. CDR3 nucleotides: TGTGCCAGCAGCCTCGGGGCCACTGAAGCTTTCTTT.

Note on this clone: The junction and the germline gene differ at one end; a read error may be behind it. The chain is built from TRBV5-1 and TRBJ2-3, with 7 bases that match TRBD2. Germline V gene data show CDR1 as SGHRS and CDR2 as YFSETQ. The CDR3 is 16 residues long. The CDR3: CASGLGEGPGADTQYF. The CDR3 DNA sequence: TGCGCCAGCGGCTTAGGGGAGGGCCCTGGGGCAGATACGCAGTATTTT.

This clone was counted between two and nine times. The rearrangement joins TRBV5-6 to TRBJ1-6; D call uncertain. CDR3 size: 12 residues. The ends were cut back, 0 bases at V and 8 bases at J, with 3 bases in the middle. Germline CDR1 reads SGHDT; CDR2 reads YYEEEE. CDR3 protein: CASSLDDSPLHF. The DNA for the CDR3 is TGTGCCAGCAGCTTGGACGATTCACCCCTCCACTTT.

The rearrangement links TRBV4-1 to TRBJ1-1; no clear D gene. The V gene's germline CDR1 is MGHRA and CDR2 YSYEKL. The CDR3 runs 16 residues. Between the trimmed V and J ends, which lost 0 bases and 3 bases, there was a span of 14 bases. This CDR3 is CASSQEGNTRDTEAFF. DNA for the CDR3: TGCGCCAGCAGCCAAGAGGGAAATACTAGGGACACTGAAGCTTTCTTT.

As DNA, the CDR3 is TGTGCCTGGGCCCTTTACCGGGACACTGAAGCTTTCTTT. It translates to CAWALYRDTEAFF. The chain employs TRBV30 and TRBJ1-1; D unresolved. Germline assignment: CDR1 GTSNPN and CDR2 SVGIG (reference sequence). Trimming cost V 5 bases and J 3 bases, with 13 bases left between them. CDR3 length equals 13 residues.

This clone has more than one count but fewer than ten. The gene calls are TRBV6-4 and TRBJ2-7; 7 nucleotides match TRBD1. Germline CDR1 reads MRHNA; CDR2 reads SNTAGT. The trim removed 2 bases at V and 2 bases at J, leaving 15 bases unmatched. The CDR3 runs 18 residues. This CDR3 reads CASSDPCPRGRITYEQYF. CDR3 coding DNA: TGTGCCAGCAGTGACCCGTGTCCTAGGGGGCGAATCACCTACGAGCAGTACTTC.

CDR3 amino acids: CASSLWGGNQETQYF. In DNA, the CDR3 is TGTGCCAGCAGTTTATGGGGAGGGAACCAAGAGACCCAGTACTTC. This chain connects TRBV28 to TRBJ2-5; 7 bases agree with TRBD2. Germline V gives CDR1 MDHEN, CDR2 SYDVKM. The length of the CDR3 is 15 residues. Trimming took 0 bases from V and 0 from J; bases not matched to a gene: 1.

The rearrangement uses TRBV4-1 and TRBJ1-1; D is possibly TRBD1 (6 bases). This CDR3 is 12 amino acids long. CDR1 and CDR2 (germline): MGHRA, YSYEKL. Trimming pared 1 base from V and 8 bases from J, leaving 8 bases between. The chain's CDR3 is CASSQGTAEAFF. In DNA form, the CDR3 reads TGCGCCAGCAGCCAAGGGACAGCCGAAGCTTTCTTT.

The CDR3 nucleotides are TGTGCCAGCACCCCAGGGGGATTGGGCACTGAAGCTTTCTTT. It yields the protein CASTPGGLGTEAFF. This chain joins TRBV7-9 and TRBJ1-1; 7 bases are shared with TRBD1. This CDR3 has 14 residues. The germline V gene has CDR1 SEHNR and CDR2 FQNEAQ (reference sequence). Trimming at V came to 7 bases and at J to 4 bases, leaving 9 bases not matched to a gene.

The chain combines TRBV25-1 with TRBJ2-1; D remains ambiguous. Germline V gives CDR1 MGHDK, CDR2 SYGVNS. V was shortened by 1 base and J by 9 bases, with 4 bases between the two germline ends. The CDR3 covers 11 residues. CDR3 in amino acids: CASSELGEQFF. DNA for the CDR3: TGTGCCAGCAGTGAATTAGGTGAGCAGTTCTTC.

This chain connects TRBV11-2 to TRBJ2-7; 7 bases agree with TRBD1. Germline trimming cut 3 bases from V and 6 bases from J; bases unmatched to any gene: 8. Germline V CDR1 and CDR2: SGHAT, FQNNGV. The CDR3 runs 14 residues. The CDR3 coding sequence is TGTGCCAGCAGCTTGGGCCAGGGGGTAGCCGAGCAGTACTTC. It is translated as CASSLGQGVAEQYF.

CDR3 amino acids: CASYTSGGFYEQFF. The CDR3 DNA reads as TGTGCCAGCTACACTAGCGGGGGATTTTATGAGCAGTTCTTC. This chain links TRBV5-4 with TRBJ2-1, with TRBD2 identical over 11 bases. The CDR3 runs to 14 residues. Germline V gene lookup returns CDR1 SGHNT and CDR2 YYREEE (reference sequence). V lost 7 bases and J lost 8; bases outside the gene matches: 8.

V is TRBV7-9 and J is TRBJ2-2; D remains ambiguous. Germline CDR1 reads SEHNR; CDR2 reads FQNEAQ (reference sequence). The CDR3 totals 13 residues. The ends were cut back, 5 bases at V and 5 bases at J, with 9 bases in the middle. The CDR3 region is CASSLSLTGELFF. The CDR3 DNA reads as TGTGCCAGCAGCCTAAGTCTGACCGGGGAGCTGTTTTTT.

For this clone: The junction departs from the called germline gene at one end, perhaps through a read error. Other DNA variants within this sample encode the same CDR3. The chain uses TRBV28 and TRBJ1-2; no reliable D call. Germline CDR1 is MDHEN and CDR2 is SYDVKM. The CDR3 loop spans 16 amino acids. The CDR3 loop reads CASGLYPLDLNYGYTF. CDR3 coding DNA: TGCGCCAGCGGCTTATATCCCTTGGACCTTAACTATGGCTACACTTTC.